A selection of T cell receptor beta chains follows, all from one sample in a study of blood T cell repertoires in COVID-19. The protocol was immunoSEQ multiplex PCR, while the TCRdb copy is restricted to in-frame clones and leaves out a portion. This sample has more than 95,000 clones, with around nine tenths found just once. The sample comprised peripheral blood. These receptors all stem from a human donor in a cohort sampled during active COVID-19. The CDR3 runs from the conserved cysteine through the conserved F or W. A D gene is named only where the DNA matches it firmly. The size entry is marked missing in some rows and otherwise reads once, few, many or a size class.

.	16	TRBD2	TRBV7-3	TRBJ2-1	CASSPLAGGRLKEQFF	TGTGCCAGCAGCCCCCTCGCAGGCGGGAGGTTGAAGGAGCAGTTCTTC
.	14	.	TRBV6-5	TRBJ1-4	CASSRTVTNEKLFF	TGTGCCAGCAGCAGAACAGTTACTAATGAAAAACTGTTTTTT
once	18	TRBD2	TRBV11-2	TRBJ2-1	CASSLRLAGGLTYNEQFF	TGTGCCAGCAGCTTAAGGCTAGCGGGGGGACTAACCTACAATGAGCAGTTCTTC
.	15	.	TRBV15	TRBJ1-6	CATSRVDFGNSPLHF	TGTGCCACCAGCAGAGTGGACTTCGGTAATTCACCCCTCCACTTT
.	12	.	TRBV5-8	TRBJ1-2	CASSFGMRGYTF	TGTGCCAGCAGCTTTGGTATGAGGGGCTACACCTTC
.	20	.	TRBV18	TRBJ2-2	CASSPPPLVQGYANTGELFF	TGTGCCAGCTCACCACCACCTTTAGTACAGGGCTATGCGAACACCGGGGAGCTGTTTTTT
.	13	TRBD1	TRBV9	TRBJ1-1	CASSVTGVDEAFF	TGTGCCAGCAGCGTGACAGGGGTGGATGAAGCTTTCTTT
.	12	.	TRBV29-1	TRBJ2-7	CSVKGLGYEQYF	TGCAGCGTTAAGGGGTTGGGCTACGAGCAGTACTTC
.	16	TRBD2	TRBV4-3	TRBJ2-5	CASSQGAGLGEETQYF	TGCGCCAGCAGCCAAGGTGCGGGACTAGGGGAAGAGACCCAGTACTTC
.	15	.	TRBV28	TRBJ2-1	CASTPVGLSYNEQFF	TGTGCCAGCACCCCGGTGGGGCTTTCCTACAATGAGCAGTTCTTC
.	14	.	TRBV19	TRBJ1-5	CASSIERYSQPQHF	TGTGCCAGTAGTATAGAGAGGTATAGTCAGCCCCAGCATTTT
.	13	.	TRBV18	TRBJ1-1	CASSTQTTSEAFF	TGTGCCAGCTCCACTCAGACGACATCTGAAGCTTTCTTT
.	15	TRBD2	TRBV6-1	TRBJ2-7	CASSDLAGATYEQYF	TGTGCCAGCAGTGACCTAGCGGGGGCAACCTACGAGCAGTACTTC
.	14	.	TRBV6-5	TRBJ2-7	CASILGVARYEQYF	TGTGCCAGCATTCTCGGGGTAGCGCGGTACGAGCAGTACTTC
.	20	.	TRBV24-1	TRBJ1-4	CATSDLIPGTLYLTNEKLFF	TGTGCCACCAGTGATTTAATTCCCGGGACATTATATCTAACTAATGAAAAACTGTTTTTT
.	17	TRBD2	TRBV19	TRBJ2-1	CASSTTPTSGPYNEQFF	TGTGCCAGTAGTACCACTCCGACTAGCGGCCCCTACAATGAGCAGTTCTTC
.	14	.	TRBV30	TRBJ1-4	CAWSGGAGNEKLFF	TGTGCCTGGTCTGGGGGGGCCGGGAATGAAAAACTGTTTTTT
.	15	.	TRBV18	TRBJ2-5	CASSPRPGPQETQYF	TGTGCCAGCTCACCACGGCCAGGGCCTCAAGAGACCCAGTACTTC
once	12	TRBD1	TRBV11-2	TRBJ2-7	CASSLGGGEQYF	TGTGCCAGCAGCCTAGGGGGCGGCGAGCAGTACTTC
few	13	.	TRBV27	TRBJ2-3	CASRNLAGYTQYF	TGTGCCAGCAGGAATCTTGCGGGATATACGCAGTATTTT
.	15	TRBD2	TRBV7-2	TRBJ2-3	CASSLADSGGATQYF	TGTGCCAGCAGCTTAGCGGACAGCGGGGGAGCTACGCAGTATTTT
.	13	.	TRBV19	TRBJ2-7	CASRQNGAYEQYF	TGTGCCAGTAGGCAAAACGGGGCCTACGAGCAGTACTTC
.	13	.	TRBV6-6	TRBJ2-7	CASTNREPYEQYF	TGTGCCAGCACGAACAGGGAGCCCTACGAGCAGTACTTC
.	15	TRBD1	TRBV7-9	TRBJ2-3	CASSKPGQNTDTQYF	TGTGCCAGCAGCAAACCGGGACAGAACACAGATACGCAGTATTTT
.	11	.	TRBV5-5	TRBJ2-1	CASSLYGEQFF	TGTGCCAGCAGCTTATACGGTGAGCAGTTCTTC
.	13	.	TRBV6-6	TRBJ2-1	CASSPGVYNEQFF	TGTGCCAGCAGCCCGGGGGTCTACAATGAGCAGTTCTTC
.	18	TRBD1	TRBV5-8	TRBJ1-2	CASSLVAIGGRGDYGYTF	TGTGCCAGCAGCTTGGTGGCGATAGGGGGCAGGGGGGACTATGGCTACACCTTC
.	13	.	TRBV12-3/TRBV12-4	TRBJ1-1	CASSMDTTTEAFF	TGTGCCAGCAGTATGGACACGACCACTGAAGCTTTCTTT
.	16	.	TRBV4-3	TRBJ2-7	CASSQDPRGSTYEQYF	TGCGCCAGCAGCCAAGATCCCCGGGGATCCACCTACGAGCAGTACTTC
.	14	.	TRBV29-1	TRBJ2-4	CSVLGTQPFGIQYF	TGCAGCGTTCTGGGGACACAGCCCTTTGGGATTCAGTACTTC
few	14	.	TRBV29-1	TRBJ2-2	CSVVPGVHTGELFF	TGCAGCGTAGTCCCCGGGGTCCACACCGGGGAGCTGTTTTTT
.	14	TRBD1	TRBV19	TRBJ2-7	CASSIGGGPYEQYF	TGTGCCAGTAGTATAGGAGGGGGCCCCTACGAGCAGTACTTC
.	17	.	TRBV6-1	TRBJ1-1	CASSGGGILRGNTEAFF	TGTGCCAGCAGTGGCGGCGGGATCCTAAGGGGGAACACTGAAGCTTTCTTT
.	15	.	TRBV14	TRBJ2-5	CASSQDSQTKETQYF	TGTGCCAGCAGCCAGGACTCTCAAACAAAAGAGACCCAGTACTTC
.	15	.	TRBV6-5	TRBJ2-3	CASSYSGGTTDTQYF	TGTGCCAGCAGTTATTCCGGAGGGACTACAGATACGCAGTATTTT
few	16	.	TRBV4-2	TRBJ2-5	CASSQDGGGSGETQYF	TGTGCCAGCAGCCAAGACGGGGGCGGGAGTGGAGAGACCCAGTACTTC
.	19	TRBD2	TRBV11-2	TRBJ2-1	CASSLRLWDSGRVDNEQFF	TGTGCCAGCAGCTTAAGGCTCTGGGATAGCGGGAGGGTCGACAATGAGCAGTTCTTC
.	13	.	TRBV7-9	TRBJ2-1	CASSPTAGNEQFF	TGTGCCAGCAGCCCTACCGCCGGCAATGAGCAGTTCTTC
.	12	.	TRBV28	TRBJ2-2	CASSSNTGELFF	TGTGCCAGCAGCAGTAACACCGGGGAGCTGTTTTTT
.	14	TRBD2	TRBV7-9	TRBJ2-7	CASSQTSLLYEQYF	TGTGCCAGCAGCCAGACTAGCCTACTCTACGAGCAGTACTTC
.	15	.	TRBV27	TRBJ2-3	CASSLSPAGADTQYF	TGTGCCAGCAGTTTATCCCCCGCAGGGGCGGATACGCAGTATTTT
.	13	TRBD1	TRBV12-3/TRBV12-4	TRBJ1-1	CASSYRGATEAFF	TGTGCCAGCAGTTACAGGGGTGCGACTGAAGCTTTCTTT
.	12	.	TRBV11-2	TRBJ2-7	CASSLATYEQYF	TGTGCCAGCAGCTTAGCCACCTACGAGCAGTACTTC
.	12	.	TRBV7-9	TRBJ1-1	CASSLAYSEAFF	TGTGCCAGCAGCTTAGCATACTCTGAAGCTTTCTTT
.	13	.	TRBV30	TRBJ1-2	CAWSVIREGGYTF	TGTGCCTGGAGTGTTATCAGGGAGGGGGGCTACACCTTC
once	20	TRBD2	TRBV7-7	TRBJ2-5	CASSSGLAGGTALLQETQYF	TGTGCTAGCAGCTCGGGACTAGCGGGGGGTACGGCCCTGTTACAAGAGACCCAGTACTTC
.	14	.	TRBV2	TRBJ1-5	CASSEAFQGKLEHF	TGTGCCAGCAGTGAAGCGTTCCAGGGGAAGTTGGAGCATTTT
.	15	.	TRBV6-1	TRBJ2-7	CASSEWGPRSYEQYF	TGTGCCAGCAGTGAGTGGGGCCCCCGTTCCTACGAGCAGTACTTC
.	15	TRBD1	TRBV19	TRBJ2-7	CASSIGTGESYEQYF	TGTGCCAGTAGTATCGGGACAGGGGAATCCTACGAGCAGTACTTC
.	15	TRBD1	TRBV6-5	TRBJ1-1	CASSRDSHLNTEAFF	TGTGCCAGCAGCCGGGACAGCCATTTGAACACTGAAGCTTTCTTT
.	17	TRBD1	TRBV6-2/TRBV6-3	TRBJ1-2	CTSSSGQNVPLHDGYTF	TGTACCAGCAGTTCGGGACAGAATGTTCCGCTGCATGATGGCTACACCTTC
.	13	.	TRBV18	TRBJ1-2	CASAETRNYGYTF	TGTGCCAGCGCCGAAACGAGGAACTATGGCTACACCTTC
.	18	.	TRBV4-1	TRBJ2-3	CASSHLLGGQGNGDTQYF	TGCGCCAGCAGCCATCTCTTAGGGGGACAAGGGAATGGAGATACGCAGTATTTT
.	15	.	TRBV7-9	TRBJ1-1	CASSLARGGGTEAFF	TGTGCCAGCAGCTTAGCGAGGGGAGGAGGCACTGAAGCTTTCTTT